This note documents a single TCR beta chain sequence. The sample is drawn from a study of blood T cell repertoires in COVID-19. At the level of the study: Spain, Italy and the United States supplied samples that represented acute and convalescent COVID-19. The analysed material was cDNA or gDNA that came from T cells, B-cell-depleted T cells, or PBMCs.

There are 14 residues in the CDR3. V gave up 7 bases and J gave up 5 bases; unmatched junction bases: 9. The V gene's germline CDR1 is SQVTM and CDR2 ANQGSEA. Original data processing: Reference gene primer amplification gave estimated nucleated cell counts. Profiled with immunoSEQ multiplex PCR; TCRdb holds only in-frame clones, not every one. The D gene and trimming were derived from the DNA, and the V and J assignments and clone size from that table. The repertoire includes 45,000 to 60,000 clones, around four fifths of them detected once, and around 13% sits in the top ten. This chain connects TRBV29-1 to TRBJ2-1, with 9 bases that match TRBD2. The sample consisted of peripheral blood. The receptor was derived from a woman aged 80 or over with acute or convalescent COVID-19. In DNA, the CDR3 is TGCAGCGCTGGGCCTAGCGGGGCCAACAATGAGCAGTTCTTC. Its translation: CSAGPSGANNEQFF.